The 25 T cell receptor beta chains listed next were all sequenced from one sample in a study of T cell changes during pregnancy in multiple sclerosis. The repertoire was sequenced with immunoSEQ multiplex PCR; TCRdb's copy has only in-frame clones and lacks some. The sample shows 70,000 or so clones, around 92% of them seen only once. Sequencing used peripheral blood, obtained in the third trimester of pregnancy. All receptors derive from a female donor in good health, enrolled as a control in a pregnancy study.

The rearrangement uses TRBV28 and TRBJ2-7; tentative D call: TRBD1 (7 bases). The CDR3 length is 14 residues. V was trimmed by 3 bases and J by 7 bases, leaving 16 bases between them. From germline, CDR1 is MDHEN and CDR2 SYDVKM. CDR3 sequence reads: CASSLAGGGREQYF. The CDR3 DNA reads TGTGCCAGCAGTTTGGCCGGAGGGGGCAGGGAGCAGTACTTC.

This chain connects TRBV2 to TRBJ2-3; no clear D. V lost 5 bases and J lost 2, with 11 bases in between. This CDR3 is built from 14 residues. From germline, CDR1 is SNHLY and CDR2 FYNNEI. CDR3 sequence (DNA): TGTGCCAGCAGTCTAAACAGAAACACAGATACGCAGTATTTT. It translates to CASSLNRNTDTQYF.

This clone was found once. This chain joins TRBV30 and TRBJ1-2; D gene unclear. The CDR3 runs to 12 residues. Between the trimmed V and J ends, which lost 2 bases and 4 bases, there was a span of 8 bases. CDR1 is GTSNPN, CDR2 SVGIG, per germline (reference sequence). In DNA form, the CDR3 reads TGTGCCTGGAGTCCGGCAGGCTATGGCTACACCTTC. It encodes CAWSPAGYGYTF.

The rearrangement uses TRBV7-3 and TRBJ1-2; TRBD1 might be the D (5 bases). The CDR3 length is 15 residues. Germline CDR1 reads SGHTA; CDR2 reads FQGTGA. The V end lost 1 base, the J end lost 0 bases, and 9 bases lay between the germline ends. The DNA of the CDR3 is TGTGCCAGCAGCTTAATTGCAGGGACTAACTATGGCTACACCTTC. It is translated as CASSLIAGTNYGYTF.

This sequence joins TRBV19 and TRBJ1-2; D uncertain. Germline values: CDR1 LNHDA, CDR2 SQIVND (reference sequence). V was pared by 7 bases and J by 0 bases, with 15 bases between. The CDR3 is 15 residues long. The CDR3 reads CASTPPGEANYGYTF. The CDR3 nucleotides are TGTGCCAGTACCCCCCCGGGAGAGGCTAACTATGGCTACACCTTC.

V and J are TRBV30 and TRBJ1-2, with 8 bases aligning to TRBD1. J was trimmed by 4 bases and V by 7 bases; bases with no gene match: 8. This CDR3 has 13 residues. Germline CDR1 and CDR2: GTSNPN and SVGIG (reference sequence). The CDR3 loop reads CAYRQGPGYGYTF. DNA of the CDR3: TGTGCCTACAGACAGGGGCCGGGCTATGGCTACACCTTC.

The rearrangement links TRBV18 to TRBJ2-3; 7 bases agree with TRBD2. The CDR3 sequence is 16 residues long. Germline trimming cut 3 bases from V and 5 bases from J; bases unmatched to any gene: 11. Looked up from germline, CDR1 is KGHSH and CDR2 is LQKENI. In DNA form, the CDR3 reads TGTGCCAGCTCACCGGCGGGGGAACTGTCGAGAGATACGCAGTATTTT. This codes for CASSPAGELSRDTQYF. Variable domain in full (rest from reference TRBV18 and TRBJ2-3): NAGVMQNPRHLVRRRGQEARLRCSPMKGHSHVYWYRQLPEEGLKFMVYLQKENIIDESGMPKERFSAEFPKEGPSILRIQQVVRGDSAAYFCASSPAGELSRDTQYFGPGTRLTVL.

The rearrangement uses TRBV6-6 and TRBJ2-1, with D unresolved. Trimming removed 8 bases at V and 6 bases at J, with 11 bases between. This CDR3 spans 12 amino acids. Looked up from germline, CDR1 is MNHNY and CDR2 is SVGAGI (reference sequence). Here the CDR3 DNA reads TGTGCCAGCCGCCTCCTTAGCAATGAGCAGTTCTTC. This codes for CASRLLSNEQFF.

This sequence joins TRBV18 and TRBJ2-1, with D uncertain. The length of the CDR3 is 14 residues. Looked up from germline, CDR1 is KGHSH and CDR2 is LQKENI. The V end lost 9 bases, the J end lost 8 bases, and 20 bases lay between the germline ends. The CDR3 DNA reads as TGTGCCAGTTCAAATAGAGAACAGCTTGATGAGCAGTTCTTC. This translates into CASSNREQLDEQFF. Full variable domain (rest looked up from reference TRBV18 and TRBJ2-1): NAGVMQNPRHLVRRRGQEARLRCSPMKGHSHVYWYRQLPEEGLKFMVYLQKENIIDESGMPKERFSAEFPKEGPSILRIQQVVRGDSAAYFCASSNREQLDEQFFGPGTRLTVL.

This chain links TRBV15 with TRBJ2-2; maybe TRBD1 (6 bases). CDR1 is LNHNV, CDR2 YYDKDF, per germline (reference sequence). This CDR3 is 16 amino acids long. The V end lost 2 bases, the J end lost 1 base, and 11 bases lay between the germline ends. The CDR3 DNA sequence: TGTGCCACCAGCAGAAAACCGGGACAGAACACCGGGGAGCTGTTTTTT. As protein: CATSRKPGQNTGELFF.

V gene TRBV11-2 combines with J gene TRBJ2-3, with a tentative D call TRBD2 (6 bases). Germline V lookup: CDR1 SGHAT, CDR2 FQNNGV. This CDR3 has 14 residues. V was cut by 10 bases and J by 2 bases, with 16 bases left in between. The CDR3 is CATQTGTYTDTQYF. DNA of the CDR3: TGTGCCACCCAAACGGGGACTTACACAGATACGCAGTATTTT.

This CDR3 reads CASSPPGSWTGQRDEQFF. Written as DNA, the CDR3 is TGTGCCAGCTCACCACCAGGGAGCTGGACAGGACAGAGGGATGAGCAGTTCTTC. The chain uses TRBV18 and TRBJ2-1; 7 positions match TRBD1. The length of the CDR3 is 18 residues. Per germline, CDR1 KGHSH and CDR2 LQKENI. The ends lost 0 bases at V and 8 bases at J; junction bases unmatched: 16.

V is TRBV2 and J is TRBJ2-2; 9 bases line up with TRBD2. The germline V gene encodes CDR1 SNHLY and CDR2 FYNNEI. The ends lost 1 base at V and 5 bases at J; junction bases unmatched: 5. This CDR3 contains 16 residues. CDR3 nucleotide sequence: TGTGCCAGCAGTGAAGATGGTAGCGGGGGAACCGGGGAGCTGTTTTTT. This translates into CASSEDGSGGTGELFF.

The J gene is TRBJ1-4, the V gene TRBV5-4, with TRBD1 identical over 11 bases. Trimming removed 3 bases from V and 1 base from J; junction bases left unmatched: 5. Germline loops: CDR1 SGHNT, CDR2 YYREEE (reference sequence). The CDR3 length is 17 residues. The CDR3 sequence is CASSWRDRGRTNEKLFF. The CDR3 coding sequence is TGTGCCAGCAGCTGGAGGGACAGGGGGAGAACTAATGAAAAACTGTTTTTT.

The rearrangement joins TRBV20-1 to TRBJ1-1; TRBD1 might be the D (6 bases). This CDR3 comprises 11 residues. Germline V gene data show CDR1 as DFQATT and CDR2 as SNEGSKA (reference sequence). V gave up 6 bases and J gave up 6 bases, with 11 bases separating them. The CDR3 DNA is TGCAGTGCCAGGGGCCCCGCTGAAGCTTTCTTT. It encodes CSARGPAEAFF.

The chain is built from TRBV6-1 and TRBJ2-7, with D possibly matching TRBD1 (5 bases). Germline lookup yields CDR1 MNHNS and CDR2 SASEGT. The V gene lost 7 bases and the J gene lost 5 bases, with 15 bases spanning the gap. The CDR3 runs to 13 residues. The CDR3 reads CASIRQRSDEQYF. DNA for the CDR3: TGTGCCAGCATTAGACAGCGCTCGGACGAGCAGTACTTC.

V is TRBV21-1 and J is TRBJ2-2; TRBD2, as called in the table, went unchecked against the DNA. TRBV21-1 is a recognized pseudogene. The CDR3 has 12 amino acids. CDR3 sequence: CASSESQGELFF. The CDR3 region has the DNA TGTGCCAGCAGCGAGTCTCAAGGGGAGCTGTTTTTT.

The chain couples TRBV27 to TRBJ1-1; a weak D match, TRBD1 (5 bases). Germline CDR1 MNHEY, CDR2 SMNVEV (reference sequence). Trimming stripped 10 bases from V and 0 bases from J, with 15 bases between. The CDR3 loop spans 14 amino acids. The CDR3 DNA reads TGTGCCACCCTATCGACAGCAATGAACACTGAAGCTTTCTTT. This sequence encodes CATLSTAMNTEAFF.

The chain employs TRBV7-8 and TRBJ2-5; a possible D gene is TRBD1 (5 bases). Germline CDR1 is SGHVS and CDR2 is FQNEAQ. This CDR3 has 15 residues. Trimming stripped 2 bases from V and 5 bases from J, with 15 bases between. The CDR3 spells CASSLPPAPGETQYF. DNA for the CDR3: TGTGCCAGCAGCTTACCCCCAGCACCAGGGGAGACCCAGTACTTC.

The chain couples TRBV19 to TRBJ2-1; a possible D gene is TRBD1 (6 bases). This CDR3 contains 16 residues. The V and J ends lost 3 bases and 0 bases respectively, with 12 bases between them. The germline gives CDR1 LNHDA, CDR2 SQIVND (reference sequence). CDR3 nucleotides: TGTGCCAGTAGTATTCTGGGGGCTATCTCCTACAATGAGCAGTTCTTC. As protein: CASSILGAISYNEQFF.

DNA for the CDR3: TGTGCCAGCTACCGGGACAGGGGGGATACGCAGTATTTT. Protein product: CASYRDRGDTQYF. The chain couples TRBV6-5 to TRBJ2-3; TRBD1 matches 11 bases. The CDR3 sequence is 13 residues long. The V and J ends lost 8 bases and 6 bases, in that order; junction bases with no gene match: 4. Germline V CDR1 and CDR2: MNHEY, SVGAGI.

In this sample, this clone turned up a few times. The chain recombines TRBV5-4 with TRBJ2-7; 9 bases map to TRBD2. Trimming at V came to 4 bases and at J to 0 bases, leaving 5 bases not matched to a gene. CDR3 length: 15 amino acids. From germline, CDR1 is SGHNT and CDR2 YYREEE (reference sequence). DNA for the CDR3: TGTGCCAGCAGCCAAGAGACTAGCGGCTCCTACGAGCAGTACTTC. Translation gives CASSQETSGSYEQYF.

The chain uses TRBV28 and TRBJ1-2, with 10 bases identical to TRBD1. Germline CDR1 MDHEN, CDR2 SYDVKM. V trimming: 4 bases; J trimming: 3 bases; junction bases outside the gene matches: 8. The CDR3 loop spans 16 amino acids. The CDR3, as DNA: TGTGCCAGCAGTTCGCCGGGACAGGGGAACTACTATGGCTACACCTTC. This gives the protein CASSSPGQGNYYGYTF.

The V and J genes are TRBV18 and TRBJ1-4; 8 bases line up with TRBD1. There are 17 residues in the CDR3. Trimming removed 4 bases from V and 4 bases from J; junction bases left unmatched: 11. Germline lookup yields CDR1 KGHSH and CDR2 LQKENI. CDR3 in amino acids: CASSLNTDRGGNEKLFF. The CDR3 region has the DNA TGTGCCAGCTCACTGAATACCGACAGGGGTGGTAATGAAAAACTGTTTTTT. Looking up the rest from reference TRBV18 and TRBJ1-4 gives the full variable domain: NAGVMQNPRHLVRRRGQEARLRCSPMKGHSHVYWYRQLPEEGLKFMVYLQKENIIDESGMPKERFSAEFPKEGPSILRIQQVVRGDSAAYFCASSLNTDRGGNEKLFFGSGTQLSVL.

The chain joins TRBV10-2 to TRBJ2-7; D might be TRBD1 (7 bases). CDR3 size: 14 residues. Germline assignment: CDR1 WSHSY and CDR2 SAAADI. Between the trimmed V and J ends, which lost 5 bases and 6 bases, there was a span of 17 bases. DNA for the CDR3: TGCGCCAGCAGTTTCGGCAGGGGGGTGGGCGAGCAGTACTTC. The encoded protein is CASSFGRGVGEQYF.